This T cell receptor (beta chain) was obtained from a study of PD-L1 blockade in urothelial cancer. Study overall: Patients had been given 0 to 3 earlier chemotherapy regimens.

Stated time point: pretreatment peripheral blood. Data came from immunoSEQ multiplex PCR; TCRdb stores just in-frame clones and leaves some out. This table has approximately 100,000 clones, 89% appearing once. CDR3 length: 13 amino acids. The V gene lost 3 bases and the J gene lost 0 bases, with 7 bases spanning the gap. The germline gives CDR1 GTSNPN, CDR2 SVGIG (reference sequence). This TCR derives from a woman of 80 years or more with urothelial cancer. This chain links TRBV30 with TRBJ2-3; D gene unclear. This specimen was PBMCs, taken around atezolizumab (anti-PD-L1) treatment. CDR3 residues: CAWRGGSTDTQYF. CDR3 nucleotides: TGTGCCTGGAGAGGCGGAAGCACAGATACGCAGTATTTT.